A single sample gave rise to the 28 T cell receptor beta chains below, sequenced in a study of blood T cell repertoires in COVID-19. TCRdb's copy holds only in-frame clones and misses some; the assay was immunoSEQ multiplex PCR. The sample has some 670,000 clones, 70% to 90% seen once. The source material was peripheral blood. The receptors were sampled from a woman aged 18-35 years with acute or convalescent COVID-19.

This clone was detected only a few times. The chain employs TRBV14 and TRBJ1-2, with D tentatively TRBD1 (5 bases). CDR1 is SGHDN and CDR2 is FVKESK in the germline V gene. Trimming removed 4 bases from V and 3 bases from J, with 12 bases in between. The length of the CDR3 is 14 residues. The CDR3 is CASSPTGNYYGYTF. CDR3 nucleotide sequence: TGTGCCAGCAGCCCTACAGGAAACTACTATGGCTACACCTTC.

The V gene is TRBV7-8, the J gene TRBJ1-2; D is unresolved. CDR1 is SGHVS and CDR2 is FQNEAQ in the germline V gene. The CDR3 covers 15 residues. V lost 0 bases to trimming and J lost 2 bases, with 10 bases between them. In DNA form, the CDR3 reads TGTGCCAGCAGCTTAGCAGGCCCAGGCAACTATGGCTACACCTTC. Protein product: CASSLAGPGNYGYTF.

For the CDR3, the DNA is TGTGCCAGCAGTTCCCATCTTCAGGGGTGGACTGAAGCTTTCTTT. Protein sequence: CASSSHLQGWTEAFF. The V and J genes are TRBV6-5 and TRBJ1-1, with a possible D match to TRBD1 (6 bases). Germline V gene sequence: CDR1 MNHEY, CDR2 SVGAGI. V lost 4 bases and J 5 bases, leaving 17 bases between the germline ends. CDR3 length: 15 amino acids.

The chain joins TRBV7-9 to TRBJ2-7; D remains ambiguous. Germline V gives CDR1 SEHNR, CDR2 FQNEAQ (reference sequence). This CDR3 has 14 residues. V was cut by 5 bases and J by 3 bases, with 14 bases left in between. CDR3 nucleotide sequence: TGTGCCAGCAGCCCCTGGGTCCAGGACTACGAGCAGTACTTC. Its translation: CASSPWVQDYEQYF.

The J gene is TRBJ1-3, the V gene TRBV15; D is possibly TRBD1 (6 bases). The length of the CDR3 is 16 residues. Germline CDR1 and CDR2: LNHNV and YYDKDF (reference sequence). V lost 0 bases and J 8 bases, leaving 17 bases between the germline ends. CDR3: CATSRDLGAGEYTIYF. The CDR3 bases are TGTGCCACCAGCAGAGATCTTGGGGCAGGGGAGTACACCATATATTTT.

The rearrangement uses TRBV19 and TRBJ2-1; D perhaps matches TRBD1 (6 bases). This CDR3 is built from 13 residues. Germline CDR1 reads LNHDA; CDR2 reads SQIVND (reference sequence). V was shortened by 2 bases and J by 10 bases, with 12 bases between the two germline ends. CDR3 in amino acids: CASSISPGEEQFF. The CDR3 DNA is TGTGCCAGTAGTATATCCCCAGGGGAAGAGCAGTTCTTC. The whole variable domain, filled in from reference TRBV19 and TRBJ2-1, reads DGGITQSPKYLFRKEGQNVTLSCEQNLNHDAMYWYRQDPGQGLRLIYYSQIVNDFQKGDIAEGYSVSREKKESFPLTVTSAQKNPTAFYLCASSISPGEEQFFGPGTRLTVL.

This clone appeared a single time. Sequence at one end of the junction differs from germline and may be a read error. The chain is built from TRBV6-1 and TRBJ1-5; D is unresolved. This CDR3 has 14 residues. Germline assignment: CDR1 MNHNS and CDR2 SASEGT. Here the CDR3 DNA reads TGTGCCAGCGGTGAGGCACGCAGCAATCAGCCCCAGCATTTT. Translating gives CASGEARSNQPQHF.

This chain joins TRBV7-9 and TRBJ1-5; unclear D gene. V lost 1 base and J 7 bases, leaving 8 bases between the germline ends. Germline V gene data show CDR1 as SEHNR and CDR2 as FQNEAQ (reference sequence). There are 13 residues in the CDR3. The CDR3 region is CASSLGPGQPQHF. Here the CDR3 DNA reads TGTGCCAGCAGCTTAGGACCGGGGCAGCCCCAGCATTTT.

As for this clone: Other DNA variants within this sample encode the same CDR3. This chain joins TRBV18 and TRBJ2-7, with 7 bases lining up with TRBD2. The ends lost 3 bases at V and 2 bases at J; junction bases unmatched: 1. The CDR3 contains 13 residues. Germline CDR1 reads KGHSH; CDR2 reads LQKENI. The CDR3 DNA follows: TGTGCCAGCTCACCCGGACTAGCCTACGAGCAGTACTTC. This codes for CASSPGLAYEQYF. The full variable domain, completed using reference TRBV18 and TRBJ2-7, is NAGVMQNPRHLVRRRGQEARLRCSPMKGHSHVYWYRQLPEEGLKFMVYLQKENIIDESGMPKERFSAEFPKEGPSILRIQQVVRGDSAAYFCASSPGLAYEQYFGPGTRLTVT.

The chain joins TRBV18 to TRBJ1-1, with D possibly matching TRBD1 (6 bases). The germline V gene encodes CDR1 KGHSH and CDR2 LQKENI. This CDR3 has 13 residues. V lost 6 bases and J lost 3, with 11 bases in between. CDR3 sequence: CASSRQGYTEAFF. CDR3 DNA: TGTGCCAGCTCGCGGCAGGGGTACACTGAAGCTTTCTTT.

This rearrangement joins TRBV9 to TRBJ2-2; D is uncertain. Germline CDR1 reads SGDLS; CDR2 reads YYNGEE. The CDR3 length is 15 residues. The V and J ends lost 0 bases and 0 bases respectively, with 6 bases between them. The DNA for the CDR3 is TGTGCCAGCAGCGTAGGTAACTCGAACACCGGGGAGCTGTTTTTT. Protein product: CASSVGNSNTGELFF.

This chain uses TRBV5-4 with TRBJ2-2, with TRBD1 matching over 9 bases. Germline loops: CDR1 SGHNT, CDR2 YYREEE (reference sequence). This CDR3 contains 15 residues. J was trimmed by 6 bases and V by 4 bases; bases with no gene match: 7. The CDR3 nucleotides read TGTGCCAGCAGCGGGCGGACAGGGGTCGCCGGGGAGCTGTTTTTT. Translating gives CASSGRTGVAGELFF.

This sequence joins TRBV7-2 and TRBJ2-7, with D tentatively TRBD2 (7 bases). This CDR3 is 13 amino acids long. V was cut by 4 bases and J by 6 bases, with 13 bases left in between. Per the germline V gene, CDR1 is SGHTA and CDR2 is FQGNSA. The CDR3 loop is CASSSERGAEQYF. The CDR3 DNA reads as TGTGCCAGCAGCTCAGAACGGGGGGCCGAGCAGTACTTC.

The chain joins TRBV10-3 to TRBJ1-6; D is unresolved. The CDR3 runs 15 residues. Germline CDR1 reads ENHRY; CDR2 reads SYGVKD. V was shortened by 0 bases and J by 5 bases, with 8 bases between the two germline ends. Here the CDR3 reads CAISESKQNNSPLHF. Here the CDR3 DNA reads TGTGCCATCAGTGAGTCGAAACAGAATAATTCACCCCTCCACTTT.

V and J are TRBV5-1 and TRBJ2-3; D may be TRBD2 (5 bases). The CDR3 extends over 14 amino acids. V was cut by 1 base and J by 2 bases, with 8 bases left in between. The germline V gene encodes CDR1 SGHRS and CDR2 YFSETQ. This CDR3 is CASSLYGDTDTQYF. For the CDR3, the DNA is TGCGCCAGCAGCTTGTACGGGGACACAGATACGCAGTATTTT.

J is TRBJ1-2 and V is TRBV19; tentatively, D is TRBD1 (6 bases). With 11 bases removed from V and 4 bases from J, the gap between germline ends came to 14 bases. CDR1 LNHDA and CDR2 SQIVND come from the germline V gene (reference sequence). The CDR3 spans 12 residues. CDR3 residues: CAGNRVGYGYTF. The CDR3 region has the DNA TGTGCCGGAAACAGGGTTGGCTATGGCTACACCTTC.

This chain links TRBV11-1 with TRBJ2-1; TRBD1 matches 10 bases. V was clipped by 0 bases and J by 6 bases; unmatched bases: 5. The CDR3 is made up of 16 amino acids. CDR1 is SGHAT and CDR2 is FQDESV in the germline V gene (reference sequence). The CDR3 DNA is TGTGCCAGCAGCTTAGCGGTGAGACAGGGGGCCAATGAGCAGTTCTTC. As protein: CASSLAVRQGANEQFF.

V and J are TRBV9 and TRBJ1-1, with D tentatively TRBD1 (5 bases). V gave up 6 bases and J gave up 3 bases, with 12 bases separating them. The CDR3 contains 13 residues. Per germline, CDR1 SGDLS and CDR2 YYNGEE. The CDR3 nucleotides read TGTGCCAGCAATAGGGGTATGGACACTGAAGCTTTCTTT. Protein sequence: CASNRGMDTEAFF.

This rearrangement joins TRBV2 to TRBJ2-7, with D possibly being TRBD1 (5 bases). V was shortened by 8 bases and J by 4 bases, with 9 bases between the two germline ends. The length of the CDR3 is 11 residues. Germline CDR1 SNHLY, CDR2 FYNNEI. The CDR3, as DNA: TGTGCCAGCGGGGCCTTTTACGAGCAGTACTTC. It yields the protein CASGAFYEQYF.

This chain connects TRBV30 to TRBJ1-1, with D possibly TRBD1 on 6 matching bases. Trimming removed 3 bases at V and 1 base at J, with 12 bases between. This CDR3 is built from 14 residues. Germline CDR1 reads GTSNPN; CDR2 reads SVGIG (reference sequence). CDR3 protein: CAWSRVGANTEAFF. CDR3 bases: TGTGCCTGGAGCCGGGTGGGGGCGAACACTGAAGCTTTCTTT.

CDR3 sequence (DNA): TGTGCCAGCAGCGGGACAGGGGTGGGCTATGGCTACACCTTC. Its translation: CASSGTGVGYGYTF. V and J are TRBV11-2 and TRBJ1-2; 10 bases align to TRBD1. The CDR3 extends over 14 amino acids. The V and J ends lost 5 bases and 4 bases, in that order; junction bases with no gene match: 4. In germline, CDR1 is SGHAT, CDR2 FQNNGV.

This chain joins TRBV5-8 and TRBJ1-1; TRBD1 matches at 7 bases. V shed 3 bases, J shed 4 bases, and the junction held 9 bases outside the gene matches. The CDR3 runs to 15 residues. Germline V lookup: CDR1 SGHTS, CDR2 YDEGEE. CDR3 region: CASSSDRVRVTEAFF. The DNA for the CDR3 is TGTGCCAGCAGCTCCGACAGGGTACGGGTCACTGAAGCTTTCTTT.

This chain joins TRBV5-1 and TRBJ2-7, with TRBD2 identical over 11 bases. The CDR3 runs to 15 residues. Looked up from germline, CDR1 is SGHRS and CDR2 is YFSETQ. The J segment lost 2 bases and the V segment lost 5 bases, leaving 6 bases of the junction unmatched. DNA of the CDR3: TGCGCCAGCAGTTTTCAGGGACTAGCGGCCTACGAGCAGTACTTC. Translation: CASSFQGLAAYEQYF.

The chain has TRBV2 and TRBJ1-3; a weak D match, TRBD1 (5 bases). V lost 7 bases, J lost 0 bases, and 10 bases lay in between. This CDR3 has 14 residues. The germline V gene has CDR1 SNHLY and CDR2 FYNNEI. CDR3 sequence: CASKNRNSGNTIYF. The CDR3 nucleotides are TGTGCCAGCAAAAACAGGAACTCTGGAAACACCATATATTTT.

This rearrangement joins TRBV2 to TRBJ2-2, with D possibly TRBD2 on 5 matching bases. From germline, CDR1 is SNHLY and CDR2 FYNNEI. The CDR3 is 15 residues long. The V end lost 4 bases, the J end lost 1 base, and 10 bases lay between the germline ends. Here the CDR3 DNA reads TGTGCCAGCAGTGCTGTCCGGGGGAACACCGGGGAGCTGTTTTTT. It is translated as CASSAVRGNTGELFF.

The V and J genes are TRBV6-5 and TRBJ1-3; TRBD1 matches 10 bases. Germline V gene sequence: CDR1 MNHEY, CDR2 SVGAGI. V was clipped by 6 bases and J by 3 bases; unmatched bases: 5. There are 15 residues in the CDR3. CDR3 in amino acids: CASRRQGASGNTIYF. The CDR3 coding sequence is TGTGCCAGCAGGCGACAGGGGGCGAGTGGAAACACCATATATTTT.

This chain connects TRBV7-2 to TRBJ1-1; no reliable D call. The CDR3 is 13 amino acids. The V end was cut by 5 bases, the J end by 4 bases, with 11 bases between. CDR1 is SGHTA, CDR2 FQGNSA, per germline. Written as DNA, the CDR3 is TGTGCCAGCAGCCGGGGTTTAGGCACTGAAGCTTTCTTT. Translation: CASSRGLGTEAFF.

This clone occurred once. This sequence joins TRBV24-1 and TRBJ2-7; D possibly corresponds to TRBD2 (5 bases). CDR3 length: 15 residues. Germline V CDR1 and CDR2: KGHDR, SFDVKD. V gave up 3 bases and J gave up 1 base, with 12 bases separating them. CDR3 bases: TGTGCCACCAGTGATGTCGGGGAGAAATCCTACGAGCAGTACTTC. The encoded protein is CATSDVGEKSYEQYF.